This T cell receptor beta chain was obtained from a study of regulatory T cells in long-lasting Graves disease. Study-level points and caveats: Accuracy could have been hurt by small sample size.

The germline CDR1 and CDR2 sequences are SGHTA and FQGNSA. Trimming removed 5 bases at V and 3 bases at J, with 8 bases between. CDR3 length: 12 amino acids. Described time point: newly diagnosed GD, antithyroid drugs for less than 3 months. Isolated PBMC RNA provided the starting material for the TCR library. Turning to this clonotype: Its cognate antigen is unknown. Since a much larger clone is just one base distant, this may be a read error.

To make TCR beta libraries, researchers used iRepertoire HTBI primers and Arm-PCR of CDR3 regions. Under the authors' procedure: Identification yielded approximately 60 TRBV and over eleven TRBJ segments across samples. TCRdb redid the calling of the multiplex PCR reads with MiXCR, one entry per CDR3 protein. TCRdb, not the original authors, processed these V and J calls. The sample holds 400,000 to 650,000 distinct CDR3 sequences, 15% to 20% seen once. The same sample was also used in a study of T cells in Graves' hyperthyroidism and ophthalmopathy. That investigation notes: Carried out on the TCR CDR3, a first-round RT-PCR used the HTBI primer set.

This TCR was recovered from a woman aged 40 to 65 with Graves disease. V and J are TRBV7-2 and TRBJ2-7, with unresolved D. The material sequenced was peripheral blood mononuclear cells (PBMCs), taken at new diagnosis, from a patient treated with antithyroid drugs. CDR3 region: CASSPSHYEQYF. The CDR3, as DNA: TGTGCCAGCAGCCCTTCTCACTACGAGCAGTACTTC.